Sequencing of this TCR beta chain was carried out in a study of blood T cell repertoires in COVID-19. Study details: Sample material is recorded as cDNA or gDNA derived from T cells, B-cell-depleted T cells, or PBMCs.

The cohort comprised adults aged about 18 to 100 years residing in about two dozen US areas. Participants reported their clinical history, and cohort assignment relied on those reports. Generated by immunoSEQ multiplex PCR, the TCRdb table keeps only in-frame clones and is missing some. The sample yields 200,000 to 250,000 clones, around 88% seen once. Trimming shortened V by 5 bases and J by 5 bases, and 6 bases separated the two germline ends. The germline V gene has CDR1 MNHEY and CDR2 SVGEGT. CDR3 length: 11 amino acids. Sequenced: PBMCs or T cells enriched from blood (not recorded which). This chain joins TRBV6-2 or TRBV6-3 and TRBJ2-5; no firm D call. The receptor was derived from a woman in her twenties or thirties who had recovered from COVID-19. The CDR3 loop is CASSNRETQYF. In DNA, the CDR3 is TGTGCCAGCAGTAATCGGGAGACCCAGTACTTC.